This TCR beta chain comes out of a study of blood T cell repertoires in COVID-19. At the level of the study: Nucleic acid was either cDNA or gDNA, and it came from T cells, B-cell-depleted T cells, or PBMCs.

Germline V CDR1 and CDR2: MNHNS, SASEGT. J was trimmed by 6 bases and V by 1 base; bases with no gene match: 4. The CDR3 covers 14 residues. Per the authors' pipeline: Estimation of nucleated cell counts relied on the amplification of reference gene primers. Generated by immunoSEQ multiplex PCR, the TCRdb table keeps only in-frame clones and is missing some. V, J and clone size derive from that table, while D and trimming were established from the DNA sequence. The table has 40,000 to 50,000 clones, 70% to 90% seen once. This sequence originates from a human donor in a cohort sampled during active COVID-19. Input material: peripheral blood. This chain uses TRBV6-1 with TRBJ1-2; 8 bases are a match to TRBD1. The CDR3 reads CASSEVPDRDGYTF. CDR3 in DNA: TGTGCCAGCAGTGAAGTTCCGGACAGGGATGGCTACACCTTC.